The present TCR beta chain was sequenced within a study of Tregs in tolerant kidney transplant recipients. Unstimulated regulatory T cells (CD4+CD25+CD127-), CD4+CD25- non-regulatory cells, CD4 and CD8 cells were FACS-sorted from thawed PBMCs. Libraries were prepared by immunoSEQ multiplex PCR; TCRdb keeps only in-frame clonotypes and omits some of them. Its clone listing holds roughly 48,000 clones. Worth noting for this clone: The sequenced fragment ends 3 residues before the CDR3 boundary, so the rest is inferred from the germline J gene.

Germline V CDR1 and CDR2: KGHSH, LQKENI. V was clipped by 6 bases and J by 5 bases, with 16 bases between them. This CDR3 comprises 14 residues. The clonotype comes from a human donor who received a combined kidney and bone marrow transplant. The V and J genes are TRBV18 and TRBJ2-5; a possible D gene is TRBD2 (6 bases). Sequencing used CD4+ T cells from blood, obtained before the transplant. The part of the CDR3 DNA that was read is TGTGCCAGCTCGGGTGGGACTGACTGGGAGACC. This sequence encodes CASSGGTDWET. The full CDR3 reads CASSGGTDWETQYF. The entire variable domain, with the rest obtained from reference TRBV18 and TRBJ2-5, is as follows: NAGVMQNPRHLVRRRGQEARLRCSPMKGHSHVYWYRQLPEEGLKFMVYLQKENIIDESGMPKERFSAEFPKEGPSILRIQQVVRGDSAAYFCASSGGTDWETQYFGPGTRLLVL.